This record covers a single TCR beta chain. The data belong to a study of T cell clones after liver transplantation. Study-wide context: Liver transplant recipients had immunosuppression withdrawal attempted within 2 years.

The CDR3 contains 14 residues. The germline gives CDR1 SEHNR, CDR2 FQNEAQ (reference sequence). The V segment lost 1 base and the J segment 3 bases; nucleotides outside the gene matches: 0. The table came from immunoSEQ multiplex PCR; TCRdb's copy has only in-frame clones and leaves some out. The sample has about 74,000 clones, 80% seen once; the top ten hold 0.6%. V usage is TRBV7-9 and J usage is TRBJ2-5; 9 positions agree with TRBD1. This TCR was recovered from a human donor who received a liver transplant. The sequencing here drew on CD4+ T cells from blood, taken before liver transplant. The CDR3 DNA reads as TGTGCCAGCAGCTTAGGACAGGGGGAAGAGACCCAGTACTTC. Translation gives CASSLGQGEETQYF.